The rows below give T cell receptor beta chains drawn from one sample of a study of human T cells and chemical hapten exposure. MiXCR, run by TCRdb on the RACE reads, gives a single entry per CDR3 protein. The sample lists fewer than 95,000 distinct CDR3 sequences; about 10% were seen once. The source material was whole blood, sampled in connection with sensitization to the hapten diphenylcyclopropenone (DPC). These receptors all come from a man aged 35-49 years with alopecia areata. Some clones in this sample may be carry-over from other donors' samples. Each CDR3 is given with its conserved first and last residue. The order of the fields is V gene, J gene, clone size, D gene, CDR3 DNA, CDR3 protein. The D gene is left open where the match is weak. For some rows the clone size is stated as once, few or many, or as a class when expanded; others skip it.

TRBV6-2/TRBV6-3,TRBJ2-1,-,-,TGTGCCAGGAGGAGTGAGCAGTTCTTC,CARRSEQFF
TRBV7-8,TRBJ1-4,-,TRBD1,TGTGCCAGCAGCCTCAGGGGGCGTACGGATGAAAAACTGTTTTTT,CASSLRGRTDEKLFF
TRBV4-2,TRBJ1-5,many,-,TGTGCCAGCAGCCAGGACCGGGGGCAGCCCCAGCATTTT,CASSQDRGQPQHF
TRBV7-2,TRBJ2-2,few,-,TGTGCCAGCAGCTTGGGAAGAGGTCACACCGGGGAGCTGTTTTTT,CASSLGRGHTGELFF
TRBV5-1,TRBJ2-5,-,TRBD2,TGCGCCAGCAGCTTGGAACTAGCGGCTCAAGAGACCCAGTACTTC,CASSLELAAQETQYF
TRBV5-1,TRBJ2-3,-,-,TGCGCCAGCAGCTTGGAAGTTAGGGCAGATACGCAGTATTTT,CASSLEVRADTQYF
TRBV27,TRBJ2-1,many,TRBD2,TGTGCCAGCAGTTCCATCGGGGGGTCGAATGAGCAGTTCTTC,CASSSIGGSNEQFF
TRBV20-1,TRBJ2-1,many,TRBD1,TGCAGTGCTAGATTACCCGGGACAGGGGGAGTACGGGTGCAGTTCTTC,CSARLPGTGGVRVQFF
TRBV11-2,TRBJ1-1,few,-,TGTGCCAGCAGTCCCCCATCGGGGGCTGTCACTGAAGCTTTCTTT,CASSPPSGAVTEAFF
TRBV3-1,TRBJ1-2,-,-,TGTGCCAGCAGCCAAGATACGTCGGGGCGAGGCTACACCTTC,CASSQDTSGRGYTF
TRBV29-1,TRBJ2-4,-,TRBD2,TGCAGCGTTGAAGGACTAGCGGGAGGTAGAAACATTCAGTACTTC,CSVEGLAGGRNIQYF
TRBV7-2,TRBJ2-3,few,-,TGTGCCAGCAGTCCAGAGGCAGGTGTCGCAGATACGCAGTATTTT,CASSPEAGVADTQYF
TRBV9,TRBJ2-7,few,-,TGTGCCAGCAACCGGGGCGGGTCGAGCTACGAGCAGTACTTC,CASNRGGSSYEQYF
TRBV18,TRBJ1-3,many,-,TGTGCCAGCTCACCTGTTCGGCTGGTGGATGGAAACACCATATATTTT,CASSPVRLVDGNTIYF
TRBV29-1,TRBJ1-1,many,TRBD1,TGCAGCGTATCCAAGACAGGGTCGAACACTGAAGCTTTCTTT,CSVSKTGSNTEAFF
TRBV28,TRBJ1-1,few,-,TGTGCCAGCATATCGGGCACTGAAGCTTTCTTT,CASISGTEAFF
TRBV11-1,TRBJ2-1,-,TRBD1,TGTGCCAGCAGCGGCGACAGGGGGCACTACAATGAGCAGTTCTTC,CASSGDRGHYNEQFF
TRBV20-1,TRBJ2-4,few,-,TGCAGTGCTAGAGTCCCCGGGCCCCCCGAAAACATTCAGTACTTC,CSARVPGPPENIQYF
TRBV6-2/TRBV6-3,TRBJ2-1,few,-,TGTGCCAGCGGCTACAATGAGCAGTTCTTC,CASGYNEQFF
TRBV7-7,TRBJ2-2,-,-,TGTGCTAGCAGCTCCGAGAACACCGGGGAGCTGTTTTTT,CASSSENTGELFF
TRBV2,TRBJ2-3,-,TRBD2,TGTGCCAGCAGTGCGACTAGCGGGAGTGGAGATACGCAGTATTTT,CASSATSGSGDTQYF
TRBV12-3/TRBV12-4,TRBJ2-2,many,TRBD1,TGTGCCAGCAGTGGGACAGTTAAAAACACCGGGGAGCTGTTTTTT,CASSGTVKNTGELFF
TRBV20-1,TRBJ2-7,-,TRBD1,TGCAGTGCTAGAGAGTCGACAGGGGACTACGAGCAGTACTTC,CSARESTGDYEQYF
TRBV5-1,TRBJ2-3,once,-,TGCGCCAGCAGCGAGCGTCCGAACACAGATACGCAGTATTTT,CASSERPNTDTQYF
TRBV6-2/TRBV6-3,TRBJ2-1,few,-,TGTGCCAGCAGTTTAGGAGACTATATCCTTTCGGAGCAGTTCTTC,CASSLGDYILSEQFF
TRBV19,TRBJ2-5,-,TRBD2,TGTGCCAGTAGACTAGCGGGAGGACCGATCGAGACCCAGTACTTC,CASRLAGGPIETQYF
TRBV5-1,TRBJ1-4,-,-,TGCGCCAGCAGATGGGCATTGGGAGGTTTGGAAAAACTGTTTTTT,CASRWALGGLEKLFF
TRBV6-2/TRBV6-3,TRBJ1-1,many,-,TGTGCCAGCAGTTACTCCAGGGGCTTAGGGACTGAAGCTTTCTTT,CASSYSRGLGTEAFF
TRBV12-3/TRBV12-4,TRBJ2-7,-,-,TGTGCCAGCAGTCGCATCTTAGGCGGCTACGAGCAGTACTTC,CASSRILGGYEQYF